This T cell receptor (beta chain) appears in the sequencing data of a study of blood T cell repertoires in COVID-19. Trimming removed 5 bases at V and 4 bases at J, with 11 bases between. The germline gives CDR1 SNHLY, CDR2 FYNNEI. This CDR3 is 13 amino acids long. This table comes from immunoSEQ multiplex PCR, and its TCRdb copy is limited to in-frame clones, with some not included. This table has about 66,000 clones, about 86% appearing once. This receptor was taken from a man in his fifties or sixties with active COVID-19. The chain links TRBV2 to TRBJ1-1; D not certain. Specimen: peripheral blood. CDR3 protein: CASSTELGTEAFF. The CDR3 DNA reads TGTGCCAGCAGTACGGAGCTTGGCACTGAAGCTTTCTTT.